These 5 T cell receptor beta chains share one sample of origin, sequenced in a study of blood T cells in healthy people across ages. Primers used in a second PCR of roughly 6 to 12 cycles were a sample-barcoded 5' primer and a J-beta primer mix. TCRdb processed the 5' RACE reads anew with MiXCR; each CDR3 protein has one entry. The top ten clones hold 7.9% of a sample with 1.5 million or so distinct CDR3 sequences, 42% of them seen once. Sequenced sample: blood. These receptors all come from a woman between 18 and 29 years old in good health.

The rearrangement links TRBV7-9 to TRBJ1-2; D is undetermined. Germline CDR1 is SEHNR and CDR2 is FQNEAQ (reference sequence). This CDR3 region has 15 residues. V was pared by 4 bases and J by 0 bases, with 12 bases between. CDR3 in amino acids: CASSSSPRPNYGYTF. The CDR3 nucleotides read TGTGCCAGCAGCTCTTCGCCGAGGCCTAACTATGGCTACACCTTC.

CDR3 bases: TGTGCCATCAGTGAGTCTAGAGGGAGAGTACCGGAGACCCAGTTCTTC. Protein product: CAISESRGRVPETQFF. This sequence joins TRBV10-3 and TRBJ2-1, with D possibly being TRBD2 (5 bases). The CDR3 totals 16 residues. Deletions cut 0 bases from V and 13 bases from J, with 22 bases between. Germline V gene data show CDR1 as ENHRY and CDR2 as SYGVKD.

The DNA of the CDR3 is TGTGCCAACTCATGCTATCCTAGCGATCACGAGCAGTACTTC. Its protein product is CANSCYPSDHEQYF. The chain is built from TRBV27 and TRBJ2-5, with D perhaps TRBD2 (6 bases). The end of the DNA aligns better with TRBJ2-7, so the J call may be wrong. This CDR3 has 14 amino acids. Looked up from germline, CDR1 is MNHEY and CDR2 is SMNVEV (reference sequence).

The chain uses TRBV10-3 and TRBJ1-2, with D unclear. Trimming left V 4 bases short and J 8 bases short, with 14 bases between. The CDR3 sequence is 13 residues long. CDR1 is ENHRY, CDR2 SYGVKD, per germline. The CDR3 region is CAISGSTKGGYTF. The CDR3 DNA is TGTGCCATCAGTGGGTCGACTAAGGGCGGCTACACCTTC.

This clonotype was seen a handful of times. The rearrangement links TRBV3-1 to TRBJ1-6; tentatively, D is TRBD1 (5 bases). V gave up 0 bases and J gave up 9 bases, with 15 bases separating them. The CDR3 sequence is 16 residues long. Germline V CDR1 and CDR2: LGHDT, YNNKEL (reference sequence). The CDR3 bases are TGTGCCAGCAGCCAAGACGGGTACGGGGCCGGTTCACCCCTCCACTTT. This sequence encodes CASSQDGYGAGSPLHF.